Listed below are T cell receptor beta chains from one sample, sequenced in a study of CD8 T cells in Susac syndrome. TCRdb recomputed calls from the immunoSEQ multiplex PCR reads with MiXCR, one row per CDR3 protein. The repertoire consists of a few hundred thousand distinct CDR3 sequences, with 75% to 90% occurring once and the leading ten covering about 0.12%. The sequencing sample was made of CD8+ T cells from PBMCs. All receptors come from a human donor with multiple sclerosis. CDR3s include the opening cysteine and the closing phenylalanine or tryptophan. Each record gives: CDR3 DNA, CDR3 protein, clone size, D gene, V gene, J gene. D genes are given only for firm matches. Clone size is stated in some rows and not others, as once, few, many or a class when expanded.

CDR3nt: TGTGCCAGCGTACTAGCGGCCACAGATACGCAGTATTTT; CDR3aa: CASVLAATDTQYF; abundance: .; d_gene: TRBD2; v_gene: TRBV6-5; j_gene: TRBJ2-3
CDR3nt: TGTGCCAGCAGCTTTCTTCAGACAGGGGGGGACACTGAAGCTTTCTTT; CDR3aa: CASSFLQTGGDTEAFF; abundance: .; d_gene: TRBD1; v_gene: TRBV6-6; j_gene: TRBJ1-1
CDR3nt: TGTGCCAGCAGTTACTCGAATCAAAACACTGAAGCTTTCTTT; CDR3aa: CASSYSNQNTEAFF; abundance: .; d_gene: .; v_gene: TRBV6-5; j_gene: TRBJ1-1
CDR3nt: TGTGCCTGGACCCCGGGGAGAGGCAATCAGCCCCAGCATTTT; CDR3aa: CAWTPGRGNQPQHF; abundance: .; d_gene: .; v_gene: TRBV30; j_gene: TRBJ1-5
CDR3nt: TGTGCTAGTGGTTTGGTACTTGGCGGGAGGGCGCCATTCGGGGAGCTGTTTTTT; CDR3aa: CASGLVLGGRAPFGELFF; abundance: .; d_gene: TRBD2; v_gene: TRBV12-5; j_gene: TRBJ2-2
CDR3nt: TGCGCCAGCAGCCCGACGACAGGAAGCGTGCCTCAAGCTTTCTTT; CDR3aa: CASSPTTGSVPQAFF; abundance: .; d_gene: .; v_gene: TRBV5-1; j_gene: TRBJ1-1
CDR3nt: TGCGCCAGCAGCCAGATACCGGGACAGAGGAACACTGAAGCTTTCTTT; CDR3aa: CASSQIPGQRNTEAFF; abundance: once; d_gene: TRBD1; v_gene: TRBV4-1; j_gene: TRBJ1-1
CDR3nt: TGTGCCAGCAGCTACGCAACGGGAGGGGGGGTCTACGAGCAGTACTTC; CDR3aa: CASSYATGGGVYEQYF; abundance: .; d_gene: TRBD2; v_gene: TRBV6-2/TRBV6-3; j_gene: TRBJ2-7
CDR3nt: TGTGCCAGCAGCCCCCGGGATAGCGAGGTATCAGATACGCAGTATTTT; CDR3aa: CASSPRDSEVSDTQYF; abundance: .; d_gene: .; v_gene: TRBV7-9; j_gene: TRBJ2-3
CDR3nt: TGCGCCAGCAGTGAGCCTCCGGGTGGCGCGAGGGATGGCTACACCTTC; CDR3aa: CASSEPPGGARDGYTF; abundance: .; d_gene: .; v_gene: TRBV10-2; j_gene: TRBJ1-2
CDR3nt: TGTGCCAGCCCTGGTCAGGGGGGGACTATGAACACTGAAGCTTTCTTT; CDR3aa: CASPGQGGTMNTEAFF; abundance: .; d_gene: TRBD1; v_gene: TRBV2; j_gene: TRBJ1-1
CDR3nt: TGTGCCAGCAGCCGAGAATCCCAAGAGACCCAGTACTTC; CDR3aa: CASSRESQETQYF; abundance: .; d_gene: .; v_gene: TRBV4-2; j_gene: TRBJ2-5
CDR3nt: TGTGCCAGCAGCCAGGCGACAGGTCCCGAGTTCTTC; CDR3aa: CASSQATGPEFF; abundance: .; d_gene: .; v_gene: TRBV3-1; j_gene: TRBJ2-1
CDR3nt: TGTGCCAGACCTGGGGGTTGCGAGCAGTACTTC; CDR3aa: CARPGGCEQYF; abundance: .; d_gene: .; v_gene: TRBV6-2/TRBV6-3; j_gene: TRBJ2-7
CDR3nt: TGTGCCAGCAGCTTAGTCGGGACTAGCGCGAATGAGCAGTTCTTC; CDR3aa: CASSLVGTSANEQFF; abundance: .; d_gene: TRBD2; v_gene: TRBV7-2; j_gene: TRBJ2-1
CDR3nt: TGTGCCAGCAGTCCACTCCTCGCGGGCAGACACAATGAAAAACTGTTTTTT; CDR3aa: CASSPLLAGRHNEKLFF; abundance: .; d_gene: .; v_gene: TRBV27; j_gene: TRBJ1-4
CDR3nt: TGCGCCAGCAGCCCCCTTTTCTCCGGCTACAATGAGCAGTTCTTC; CDR3aa: CASSPLFSGYNEQFF; abundance: .; d_gene: .; v_gene: TRBV4-1; j_gene: TRBJ2-1
CDR3nt: TGTGCCATAGCGGGACTAGTATACAATGAGCAGTTCTTC; CDR3aa: CAIAGLVYNEQFF; abundance: .; d_gene: TRBD2; v_gene: TRBV6-1; j_gene: TRBJ2-1
CDR3nt: TGTGCCAGTAGTTCCCAGACAGGGATGAACACTGAAGCTTTCTTT; CDR3aa: CASSSQTGMNTEAFF; abundance: .; d_gene: TRBD1; v_gene: TRBV19; j_gene: TRBJ1-1
CDR3nt: TGTGCCAGCAGTTTAACGCAGGGCCACACTGAAGCTTTCTTT; CDR3aa: CASSLTQGHTEAFF; abundance: .; d_gene: .; v_gene: TRBV27; j_gene: TRBJ1-1
CDR3nt: TGTGCCAGCAGCGTCGGGACAGGGTCTGGCAATGAGCAGTTCTTC; CDR3aa: CASSVGTGSGNEQFF; abundance: .; d_gene: TRBD1; v_gene: TRBV7-2; j_gene: TRBJ2-1
CDR3nt: TGTGCCAGCAGTTACTCTCGGGGAATCAATCAGCCCCAGCATTTT; CDR3aa: CASSYSRGINQPQHF; abundance: .; d_gene: .; v_gene: TRBV6-5; j_gene: TRBJ1-5
CDR3nt: TGTGCCAGCAGTTTGGTGGTAGGGGATATTTTGGGAGATACGCAGTATTTT; CDR3aa: CASSLVVGDILGDTQYF; abundance: .; d_gene: .; v_gene: TRBV28; j_gene: TRBJ2-3
CDR3nt: TGTGCCAGCAGCGATAAGTGGTCTGGGGCCAACGTCCTGACTTTC; CDR3aa: CASSDKWSGANVLTF; abundance: once; d_gene: .; v_gene: TRBV9; j_gene: TRBJ2-6
CDR3nt: TGTGCCAGCAGTTTGTCCAGCGGGAGGGTCTACGAGCAGTACTTC; CDR3aa: CASSLSSGRVYEQYF; abundance: .; d_gene: TRBD2; v_gene: TRBV27; j_gene: TRBJ2-7
CDR3nt: TGTGCCAGCAGCTTTGGGACTGATGGCTACACCTTC; CDR3aa: CASSFGTDGYTF; abundance: .; d_gene: .; v_gene: TRBV7-9; j_gene: TRBJ1-2